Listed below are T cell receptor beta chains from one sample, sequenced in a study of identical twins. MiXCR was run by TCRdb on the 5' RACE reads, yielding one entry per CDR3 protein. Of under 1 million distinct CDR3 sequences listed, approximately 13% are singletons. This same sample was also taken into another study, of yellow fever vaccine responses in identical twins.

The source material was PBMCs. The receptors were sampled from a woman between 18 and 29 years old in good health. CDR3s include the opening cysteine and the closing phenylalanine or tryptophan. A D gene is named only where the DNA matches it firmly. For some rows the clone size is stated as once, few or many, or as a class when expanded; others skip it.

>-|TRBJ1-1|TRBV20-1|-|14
TGCAGTGCTAGTGAGCCAGGGAGGAACACTGAAGCTTTCTTT
CSASEPGRNTEAFF
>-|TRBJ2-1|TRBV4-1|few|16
TGCGCCAGCAGCCAAGTGGCAGGTCCGCTCTACAATGAGCAGTTCTTC
CASSQVAGPLYNEQFF
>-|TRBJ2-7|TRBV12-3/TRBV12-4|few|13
TGTGCCAGCAGTTTAGCACAGTTGGGCGAGCAGTACTTC
CASSLAQLGEQYF
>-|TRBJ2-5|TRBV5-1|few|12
TGCGCCAGCAGCACCACACAGGAGGTCCAGTACTTC
CASSTTQEVQYF
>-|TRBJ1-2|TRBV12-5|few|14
TGTGCTAGTGGTTTGGTACACTCGGGCTATGGCTACACCTTC
CASGLVHSGYGYTF
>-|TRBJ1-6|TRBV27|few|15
TGTGCCAGCGCACTTAGGGGCTCGGGTAATTCACCCCTCCACTTT
CASALRGSGNSPLHF
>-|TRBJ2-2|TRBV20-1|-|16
TGCAGTGCTAGAGATTCCTGGGGGCTTGAGACCGGGGAGCTGTTTTTT
CSARDSWGLETGELFF
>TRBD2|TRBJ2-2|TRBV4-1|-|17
TGCGCCAGCAGCCCCAGGTCCCTAGCGGTCAACACCGGGGAGCTGTTTTTT
CASSPRSLAVNTGELFF
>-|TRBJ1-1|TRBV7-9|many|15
TGTGCCAGCAGGCTCCCGGGAGGCCCGAACACTGAAGCTTTCTTT
CASRLPGGPNTEAFF
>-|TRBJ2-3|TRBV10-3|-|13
TGTGCCACCCGGGGGCGGGAAACAGATACGCAGTATTTT
CATRGRETDTQYF
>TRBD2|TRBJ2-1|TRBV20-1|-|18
TGCAGTGCTACGAACGGACTAGCGGGGCCCGGCTCCTACAATGAGCAGTTCTTC
CSATNGLAGPGSYNEQFF
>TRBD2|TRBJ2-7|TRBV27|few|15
TGTGCCAGCAGTTTGCATAGCGGGAGGTCCTACGAGCAGTACTTC
CASSLHSGRSYEQYF
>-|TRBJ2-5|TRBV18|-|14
TGTGCCAGCTCAGCTTCGAACCACCAAGAGACCCAGTACTTC
CASSASNHQETQYF
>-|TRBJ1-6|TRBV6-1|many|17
TGTGCCAGCAGTGAAGCGGTCAGGAGCTCCTATAATTCACCCCTCCACTTT
CASSEAVRSSYNSPLHF
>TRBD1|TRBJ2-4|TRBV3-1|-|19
TGTACCTGCTGTTTAGTCTGGGGACAGGGCAAAATTCTCAAAAACATTCAGTACTTC
CTCCLVWGQGKILKNIQYF
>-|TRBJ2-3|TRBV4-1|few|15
TGCGCCAGCAGCCAAACGAATTGGGGGGAGGATACGCAGTATTTT
CASSQTNWGEDTQYF
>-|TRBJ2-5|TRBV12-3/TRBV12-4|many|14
TGTGCCAGCAGTTTTATCGCAGCCTGGGAGACCCAGTACTTC
CASSFIAAWETQYF
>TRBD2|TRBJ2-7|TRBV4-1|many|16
TGCGCCAGCAGCCACCCACTGGGGGGGGGGTGGAACGAGCAGTACTTC
CASSHPLGGGWNEQYF